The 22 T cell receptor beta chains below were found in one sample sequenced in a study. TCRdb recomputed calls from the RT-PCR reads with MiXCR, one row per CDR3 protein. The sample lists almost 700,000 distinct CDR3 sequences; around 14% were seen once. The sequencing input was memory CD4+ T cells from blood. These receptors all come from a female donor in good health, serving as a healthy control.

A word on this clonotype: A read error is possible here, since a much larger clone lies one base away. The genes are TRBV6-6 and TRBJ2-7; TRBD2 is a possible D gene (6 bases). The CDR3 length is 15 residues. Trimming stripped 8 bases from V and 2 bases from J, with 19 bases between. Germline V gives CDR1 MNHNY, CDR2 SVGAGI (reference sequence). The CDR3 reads CASAIGLARPYEQYF. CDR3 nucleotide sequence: TGTGCCAGCGCGATCGGGCTAGCGAGACCCTACGAGCAGTACTTC.

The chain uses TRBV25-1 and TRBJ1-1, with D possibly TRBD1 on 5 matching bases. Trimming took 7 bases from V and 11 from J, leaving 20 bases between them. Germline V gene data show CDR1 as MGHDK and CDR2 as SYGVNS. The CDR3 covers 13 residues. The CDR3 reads CASTLSGYHSAFF. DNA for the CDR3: TGTGCCAGCACTCTATCAGGGTATCATTCCGCTTTCTTT.

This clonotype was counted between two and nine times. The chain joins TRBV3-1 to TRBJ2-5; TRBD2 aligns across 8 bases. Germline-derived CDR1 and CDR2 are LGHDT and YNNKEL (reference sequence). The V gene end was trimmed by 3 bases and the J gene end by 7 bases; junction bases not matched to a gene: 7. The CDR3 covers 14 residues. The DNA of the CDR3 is TGTGCCAGCAGCCATCGGGAGGGCCACGGGACCCAGTACTTC. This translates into CASSHREGHGTQYF.

Written as DNA, the CDR3 is TGTGCCAGCAGTAAAGGGGGCGGGAGGGCCATTGAGCAGTTCTTC. Its translation is CASSKGGGRAIEQFF. The gene calls are TRBV28 and TRBJ2-1, with TRBD2 matching 9 bases. CDR3 length: 15 amino acids. The J segment lost 9 bases and the V segment lost 5 bases, leaving 11 bases of the junction unmatched. Germline assignment: CDR1 MDHEN and CDR2 SYDVKM.

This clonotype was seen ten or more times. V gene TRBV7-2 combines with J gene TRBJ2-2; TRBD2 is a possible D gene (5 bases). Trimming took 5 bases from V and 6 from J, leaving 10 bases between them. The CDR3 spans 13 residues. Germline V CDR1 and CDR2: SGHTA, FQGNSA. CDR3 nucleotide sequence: TGTGCCAGCAGCGTGGACTCACCCGGGGAGCTGTTTTTT. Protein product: CASSVDSPGELFF.

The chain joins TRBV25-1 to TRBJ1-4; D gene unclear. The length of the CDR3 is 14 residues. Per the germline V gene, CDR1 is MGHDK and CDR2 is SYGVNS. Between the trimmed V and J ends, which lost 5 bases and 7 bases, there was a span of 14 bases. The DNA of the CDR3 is TGTGCCAGCAGTCCCCCAAGGACGGGTGAAAAACTGTTTTTT. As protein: CASSPPRTGEKLFF.

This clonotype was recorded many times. The CDR3 region has the DNA TGTGCCAGCAGCCCCCGGACAGGTGACAACTATGGCTACACCTTC. This translates into CASSPRTGDNYGYTF. This rearrangement joins TRBV4-2 to TRBJ1-2, with 7 bases that match TRBD1. Per germline, CDR1 LGHNA and CDR2 YNFKEQ. V lost 4 bases, J lost 2 bases, and 7 bases stayed unmatched. The CDR3 consists of 15 residues.

In nucleotides, the CDR3 is TGTGCCATCAGTGAGTCGAAAATAATCGGGCAGTTCTTC. Translating it yields CAISESKIIGQFF. J is TRBJ2-1 and V is TRBV10-3; D is undetermined. Germline V CDR1 and CDR2: ENHRY, SYGVKD. Trimming removed 0 bases from V and 12 bases from J, with 12 bases in between. This CDR3 comprises 13 residues.

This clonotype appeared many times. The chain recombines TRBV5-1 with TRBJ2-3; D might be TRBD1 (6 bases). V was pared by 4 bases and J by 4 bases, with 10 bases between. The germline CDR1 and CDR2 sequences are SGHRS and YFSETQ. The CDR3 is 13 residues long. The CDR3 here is CASSAQGADTQYF. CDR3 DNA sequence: TGCGCCAGCAGCGCACAGGGAGCAGATACGCAGTATTTT. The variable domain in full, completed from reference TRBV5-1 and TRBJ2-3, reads KAGVTQTPRYLIKTRGQQVTLSCSPISGHRSVSWYQQTPGQGLQFLFEYFSETQRNKGNFPGRFSGRQFSNSRSEMNVSTLELGDSALYLCASSAQGADTQYFGPGTRLTVL.

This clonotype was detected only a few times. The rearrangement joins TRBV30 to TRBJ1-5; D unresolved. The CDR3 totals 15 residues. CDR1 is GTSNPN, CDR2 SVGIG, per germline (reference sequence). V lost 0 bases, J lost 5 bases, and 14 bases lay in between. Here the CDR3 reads CAWSVRGMSYQPQHF. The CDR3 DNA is TGTGCCTGGAGTGTCAGAGGGATGAGCTATCAGCCCCAGCATTTT.

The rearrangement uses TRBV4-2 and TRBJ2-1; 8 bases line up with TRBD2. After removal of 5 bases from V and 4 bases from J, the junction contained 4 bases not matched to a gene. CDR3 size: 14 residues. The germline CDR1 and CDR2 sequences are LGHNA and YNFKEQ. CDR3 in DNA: TGTGCCAGCAGCGCACTAGCGGAGTACAATGAGCAGTTCTTC. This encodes CASSALAEYNEQFF.

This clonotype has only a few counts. The CDR3 nucleotides are TGCAGTGCTCGGTTGGGGGGGCGGGAGAGCACTGAAGCTTTCTTT. It yields the protein CSARLGGRESTEAFF. The chain has TRBV20-1 and TRBJ1-1; D is possibly TRBD1 (6 bases). From germline, CDR1 is DFQATT and CDR2 SNEGSKA (reference sequence). V shed 5 bases and J shed 4 bases, with 20 bases lying between them. This CDR3 is 15 amino acids long.

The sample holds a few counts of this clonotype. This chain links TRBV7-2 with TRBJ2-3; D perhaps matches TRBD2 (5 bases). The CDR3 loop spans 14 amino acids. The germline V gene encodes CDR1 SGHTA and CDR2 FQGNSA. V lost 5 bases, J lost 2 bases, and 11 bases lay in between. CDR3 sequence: CASSPSRDTDTQYF. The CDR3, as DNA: TGTGCCAGCAGCCCAAGCCGGGACACAGATACGCAGTATTTT.

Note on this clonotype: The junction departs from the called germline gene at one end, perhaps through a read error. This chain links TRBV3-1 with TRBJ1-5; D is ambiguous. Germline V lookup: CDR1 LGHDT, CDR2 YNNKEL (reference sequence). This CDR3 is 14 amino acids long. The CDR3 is CASSRLNSSQPQHF. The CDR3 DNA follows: TGTGCCAGCAGCCGACTGAATAGCAGTCAGCCCCAGCATTTT.

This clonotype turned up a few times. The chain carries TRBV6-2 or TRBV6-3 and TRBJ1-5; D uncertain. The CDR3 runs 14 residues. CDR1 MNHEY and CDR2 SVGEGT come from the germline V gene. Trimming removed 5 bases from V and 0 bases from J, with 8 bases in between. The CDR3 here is CASSAGYSNQPQHF. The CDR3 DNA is TGTGCCAGCAGTGCAGGCTATAGCAATCAGCCCCAGCATTTT.

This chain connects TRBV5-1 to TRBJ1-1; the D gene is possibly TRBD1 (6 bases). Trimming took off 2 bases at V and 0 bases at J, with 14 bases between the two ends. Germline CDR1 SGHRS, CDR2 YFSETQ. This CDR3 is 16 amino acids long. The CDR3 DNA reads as TGCGCCAGCAGCTTTTCAGGGGTATCTATGAACACTGAAGCTTTCTTT. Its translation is CASSFSGVSMNTEAFF.

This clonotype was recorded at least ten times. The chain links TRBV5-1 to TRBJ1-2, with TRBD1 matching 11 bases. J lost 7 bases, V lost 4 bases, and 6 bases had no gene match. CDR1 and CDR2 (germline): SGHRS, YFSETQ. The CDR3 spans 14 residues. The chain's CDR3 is CASSPGQGASGYTF. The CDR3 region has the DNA TGCGCCAGCAGCCCAGGACAGGGGGCGAGTGGCTACACCTTC.

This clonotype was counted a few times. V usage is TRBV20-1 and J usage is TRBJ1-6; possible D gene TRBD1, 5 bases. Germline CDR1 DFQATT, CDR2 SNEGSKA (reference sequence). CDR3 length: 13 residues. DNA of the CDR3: TGCAGCGCGACAGCAACTCGTAATTCACCCCTCCACTTT. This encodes CSATATRNSPLHF.

CDR3 region: CASSFRLQGTGETQYF. As DNA, the CDR3 is TGTGCCAGCAGCTTCAGGCTGCAGGGAACGGGAGAGACCCAGTACTTC. J is TRBJ2-5 and V is TRBV5-4; perhaps TRBD1 as D (5 bases). The CDR3 consists of 16 residues. The germline gives CDR1 SGHNT, CDR2 YYREEE (reference sequence). V dropped 2 bases and J dropped 4 bases, with 18 bases sitting between them.

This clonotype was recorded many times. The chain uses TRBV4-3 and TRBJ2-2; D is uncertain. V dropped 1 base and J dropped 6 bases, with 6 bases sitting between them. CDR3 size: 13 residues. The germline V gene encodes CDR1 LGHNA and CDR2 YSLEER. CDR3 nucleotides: TGCGCCAGCAGCCAAGGAGATTCCGGGGAGCTGTTTTTT. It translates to CASSQGDSGELFF.

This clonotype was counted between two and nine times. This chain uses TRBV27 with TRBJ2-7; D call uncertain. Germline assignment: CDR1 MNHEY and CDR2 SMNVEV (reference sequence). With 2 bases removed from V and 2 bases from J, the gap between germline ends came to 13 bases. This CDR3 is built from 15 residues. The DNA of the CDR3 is TGTGCCAGCAGTTTAGGCTTAGGGCAGACCTACGAGCAGTACTTC. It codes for CASSLGLGQTYEQYF.

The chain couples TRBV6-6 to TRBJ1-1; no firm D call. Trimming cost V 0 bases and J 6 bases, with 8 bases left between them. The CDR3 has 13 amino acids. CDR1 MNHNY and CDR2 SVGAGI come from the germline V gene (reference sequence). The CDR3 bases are TGTGCCAGCAGTTACTCCCGGGAAGCTGAAGCTTTCTTT. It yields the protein CASSYSREAEAFF.